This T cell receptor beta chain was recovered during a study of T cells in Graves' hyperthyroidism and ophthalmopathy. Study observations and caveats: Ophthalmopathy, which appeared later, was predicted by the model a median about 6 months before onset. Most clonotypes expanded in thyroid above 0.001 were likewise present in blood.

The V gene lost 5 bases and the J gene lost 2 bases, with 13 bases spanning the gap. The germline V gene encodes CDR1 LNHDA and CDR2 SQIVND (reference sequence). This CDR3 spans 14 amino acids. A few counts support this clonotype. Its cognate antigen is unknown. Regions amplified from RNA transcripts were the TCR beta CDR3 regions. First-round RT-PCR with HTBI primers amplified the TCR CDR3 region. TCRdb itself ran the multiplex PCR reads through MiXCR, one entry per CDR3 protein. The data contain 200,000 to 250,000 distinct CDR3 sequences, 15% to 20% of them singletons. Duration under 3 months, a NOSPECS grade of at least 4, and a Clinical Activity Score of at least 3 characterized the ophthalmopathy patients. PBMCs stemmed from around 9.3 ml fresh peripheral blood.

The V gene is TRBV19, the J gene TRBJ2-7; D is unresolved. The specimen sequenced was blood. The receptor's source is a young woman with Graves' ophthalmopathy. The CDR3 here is CASSALSGPYEQYF. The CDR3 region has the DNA TGTGCCAGTAGTGCCTTGTCGGGCCCCTACGAGCAGTACTTC.